The 4 T cell receptor beta chains given below trace back to one sample, sequenced in a study of shared clonotypes between healthy human individuals. TCRdb's table, derived via immunoSEQ multiplex PCR, lists solely in-frame clones and lacks some. Of a few million clones in the sample, 85% to 95% are singletons; the top ten hold under 0.45%. The sequenced sample consisted of naive CD4+ T cells from PBMCs. As to subset: CD45RA+ positively selected. The receptor set was obtained from a man aged 18 to 35 in good health. Some clones in this sample may be carry-over from other donors' samples.

This chain connects TRBV15 to TRBJ1-3; 9 nucleotides agree with TRBD1. This CDR3 has 19 residues. Germline-derived CDR1 and CDR2 are LNHNV and YYDKDF (reference sequence). J lost 2 bases, V lost 2 bases, and 13 bases had no gene match. CDR3 residues: CATSRSLRDRVRAGNTIYF. In DNA form, the CDR3 reads TGTGCCACCAGCAGATCGCTCCGGGACAGGGTTCGGGCTGGAAACACCATATATTTT.

This rearrangement joins TRBV7-9 to TRBJ2-7; 10 bases line up with TRBD2. With 5 bases clipped from V and 3 bases from J, the junction kept 4 bases outside the gene matches. This CDR3 is built from 14 residues. CDR1 and CDR2 from the germline V gene are SEHNR and FQNEAQ (reference sequence). DNA of the CDR3: TGTGCCAGCAGCGGGAGCGGGAGGGGCTACGAGCAGTACTTC. Amino acid sequence: CASSGSGRGYEQYF.

Worth noting for this clone: The identical CDR3 is also encoded by other nucleotide sequences in the sample. The chain links TRBV5-1 to TRBJ2-1; 12 bases map to TRBD2. This CDR3 is built from 15 residues. V lost 4 bases and J lost 8; bases outside the gene matches: 7. Germline V gene lookup returns CDR1 SGHRS and CDR2 YFSETQ. This CDR3 is CASSPRLAGVYEQFF. CDR3 DNA sequence: TGCGCCAGCAGCCCTCGACTAGCGGGAGTATATGAGCAGTTCTTC.

This chain uses TRBV29-1 with TRBJ2-5; D gene uncertain. This CDR3 region has 12 residues. CDR1 and CDR2 (germline): SQVTM, ANQGSEA. V shed 4 bases and J shed 5 bases, with 11 bases lying between them. CDR3 amino acids: CSVGAMGETQYF. In DNA, the CDR3 is TGCAGCGTTGGCGCAATGGGGGAGACCCAGTACTTC.